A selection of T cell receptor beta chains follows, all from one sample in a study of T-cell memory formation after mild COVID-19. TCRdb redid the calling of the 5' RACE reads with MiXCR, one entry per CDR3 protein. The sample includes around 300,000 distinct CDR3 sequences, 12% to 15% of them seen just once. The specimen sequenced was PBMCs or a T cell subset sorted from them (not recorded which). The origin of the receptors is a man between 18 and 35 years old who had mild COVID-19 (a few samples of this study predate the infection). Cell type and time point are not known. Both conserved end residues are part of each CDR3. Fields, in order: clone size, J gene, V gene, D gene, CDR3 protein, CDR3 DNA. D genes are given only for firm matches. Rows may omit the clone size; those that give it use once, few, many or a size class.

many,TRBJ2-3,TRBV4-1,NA,CASSQDKRPMTRDTQYF,TGCGCCAGCAGCCAAGATAAAAGGCCCATGACTCGAGATACGCAGTATTTT
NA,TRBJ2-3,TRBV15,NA,CATSTLQGRLPTDTQYF,TGTGCCACCAGCACATTACAGGGACGCCTCCCCACAGATACGCAGTATTTT
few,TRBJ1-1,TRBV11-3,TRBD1,CASSLPGGAEAFF,TGTGCCAGCAGCTTGCCAGGGGGAGCTGAAGCTTTCTTT
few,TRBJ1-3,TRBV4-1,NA,CASSQVLGNTIYF,TGCGCCAGCAGCCAAGTCTTAGGAAACACCATATATTTT
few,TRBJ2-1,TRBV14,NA,CASSLQGPPTEQFF,TGTGCCAGCAGCCTTCAGGGGCCCCCCACTGAGCAGTTCTTC
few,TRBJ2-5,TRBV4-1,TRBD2,CASSQDRGTSWRRWETQYF,TGCGCCAGCAGCCAAGATCGGGGGACTAGCTGGCGGAGGTGGGAGACCCAGTACTTC
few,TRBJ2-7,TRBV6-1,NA,CASSDAGVGEQYF,TGTGCCAGCAGTGACGCAGGGGTAGGGGAGCAGTACTTC
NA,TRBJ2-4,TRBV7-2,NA,CASSRPRTWATAGTVAKNIQYF,TGTGCCAGCAGCAGACCTAGAACTTGGGCGACCGCGGGGACCGTAGCCAAAAACATTCAGTACTTC
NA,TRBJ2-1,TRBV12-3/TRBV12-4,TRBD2,CASSARTSGNEQFF,TGTGCCAGCAGCGCTAGGACTAGCGGCAATGAGCAGTTCTTC
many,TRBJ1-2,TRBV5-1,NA,CASSFSSGDYGYTF,TGCGCCAGCAGCTTTTCGTCAGGGGACTATGGCTACACCTTC
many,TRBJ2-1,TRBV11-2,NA,CASRPPAGLGRSYNEQFF,TGTGCCAGCAGACCTCCTGCGGGGCTGGGGCGCTCCTACAATGAGCAGTTCTTC